A single sample gave rise to the 9 T cell receptor beta chains below, sequenced in a study of cytomegalovirus exposure and HLA in healthy donors. Using immunoSEQ multiplex PCR, the repertoire was profiled, and TCRdb retains in-frame clones only, with some absent. Counted here are some 40,000 clones, approximately 95% occurring once; the ten biggest clones make up about 3%. The sequenced sample consisted of PBMCs. The receptors derive from a man younger than 30 in good health and CMV-seronegative.

This chain connects TRBV18 to TRBJ2-2, with 10 bases matching TRBD2. CDR1 is KGHSH, CDR2 LQKENI, per germline. Trimming took 3 bases from V and 2 from J; bases not matched to a gene: 9. The CDR3 length is 18 residues. The CDR3 coding sequence is TGTGCCAGCTCACCTACAAGACTAGCGGGCTTAAACACCGGGGAGCTGTTTTTT. This sequence encodes CASSPTRLAGLNTGELFF.

The chain combines TRBV6-4 with TRBJ2-1, with 8 positions matching TRBD1. After removal of 6 bases from V and 7 bases from J, the junction contained 8 bases not matched to a gene. In germline, CDR1 is MRHNA, CDR2 SNTAGT. The CDR3 consists of 14 residues. CDR3 bases: TGTGCCAGCAGCCCCGGACAGGGTGTTAATGAGCAGTTCTTC. Its translation is CASSPGQGVNEQFF.

As concerns this clone: One end of the junction is discordant with germline, which a read error may explain. The rearrangement joins TRBV10-3 to TRBJ2-4; tentatively, D is TRBD1 (5 bases). This CDR3 region has 14 residues. Germline V gene data show CDR1 as ENHRY and CDR2 as SYGVKD. CDR3 bases: TGTGCCATCAGTGAGTCGACAGCCCAAAACATTCAGTACTTC. This codes for CAISESTAQNIQYF.

This rearrangement joins TRBV2 to TRBJ2-2; D not certain. The CDR3 sequence is 15 residues long. The germline V gene encodes CDR1 SNHLY and CDR2 FYNNEI. The germline V and J ends were trimmed by 2 bases and 0 bases, with 7 bases remaining between them. The CDR3 bases are TGTGCCAGCAGTGAATACCTAACGAACACCGGGGAGCTGTTTTTT. Translating gives CASSEYLTNTGELFF.

This clone was recorded once. This chain joins TRBV18 and TRBJ1-1, with TRBD1 identical over 9 bases. J gave up 7 bases and V 5 bases, and 5 bases lay outside the gene matches. CDR3 length: 13 residues. The germline gives CDR1 KGHSH, CDR2 LQKENI. CDR3 bases: TGTGCCAGCTCAACGACAGGGGGTAATGAAGCTTTCTTT. Its translation: CASSTTGGNEAFF.

The J gene is TRBJ1-5, the V gene TRBV30, with no clear D. V lost 0 bases to trimming and J lost 1 base, with 10 bases between them. The CDR3 spans 15 residues. The germline gives CDR1 GTSNPN, CDR2 SVGIG (reference sequence). The CDR3 sequence: CAWSVGQVSNQPQHF. In nucleotides, the CDR3 is TGTGCCTGGAGTGTCGGTCAGGTGAGCAATCAGCCCCAGCATTTT.

This chain connects TRBV7-9 to TRBJ1-5; D remains unclear. V was cut by 1 base and J by 7 bases, with 11 bases left in between. This CDR3 is built from 14 residues. In germline, CDR1 is SEHNR, CDR2 FQNEAQ (reference sequence). The CDR3 spells CASSLDSVMQPQHF. The CDR3 DNA reads TGTGCCAGCAGCTTAGATTCGGTAATGCAGCCCCAGCATTTT.

The genes are TRBV7-6 and TRBJ2-2; 7 bases line up with TRBD1. This CDR3 comprises 15 residues. V shed 5 bases and J 5 bases; nucleotides not matched to a gene: 8. Germline V gene sequence: CDR1 SGHVS, CDR2 FNYEAQ. The CDR3 DNA follows: TGTGCCAGCAGCAACCGGGACAGAAATACCGGGGAGCTGTTTTTT. Translation gives CASSNRDRNTGELFF.

The chain joins TRBV2 to TRBJ2-7, with 9 bases aligning to TRBD1. The CDR3 spans 15 residues. After removal of 6 bases from V and 4 bases from J, the junction contained 10 bases not matched to a gene. Germline CDR1 is SNHLY and CDR2 is FYNNEI. DNA of the CDR3: TGTGCCAGCAGCTCCACAGGGGGCGCAGTGTACGAGCAGTACTTC. As protein: CASSSTGGAVYEQYF.